This TCR beta chain was recovered during a study of cytomegalovirus exposure and HLA in healthy donors. The germline CDR1 and CDR2 sequences are MDHEN and SYDVKM. V trimming: 4 bases; J trimming: 7 bases; junction bases outside the gene matches: 10. CDR3 length: 15 residues. The PCR employed 60 Vbeta primers together with 13 Jbeta primers. Produced via immunoSEQ multiplex PCR; TCRdb's table is partial and in-frame only. The sample's table shows roughly 69,000 clones. About this clone: Its specificity is not known.

The study's findings and limits: Further analysis, carried out later, found HLA-associated TCR beta chains more clonally expanded than equally common other chains.

The V and J genes are TRBV28 and TRBJ2-5, with TRBD1 matching over 9 bases. This sequence originates from a woman aged 25 to 45 in good health and CMV-seronegative. Material: PBMCs. The CDR3 protein is CASSSTGTGTGTQYF. As DNA, the CDR3 is TGTGCCAGCAGTTCGACAGGGACAGGGACAGGGACCCAGTACTTC. The full variable domain, with the rest looked up from reference TRBV28 and TRBJ2-5, is DVKVTQSSRYLVKRTGEKVFLECVQDMDHENMFWYRQDPGLGLRLIYFSYDVKMKEKGDIPEGYSVSREKKERFSLILESASTNQTSMYLCASSSTGTGTGTQYFGPGTRLLVL.